This TCR beta chain was profiled in a study of OX40 agonist ivuxolimab in advanced cancers. Study summary: Past anti-PD-1, anti-PD-L1 or anti-CTLA-4 therapy was accepted, and around 40% had received some. Study results and limitations: Clonal expansion was seen in CD4+ and CD8+ blood T cells by week 6 at 0.1 to 3.0 mg/kg.

Data came from immunoSEQ multiplex PCR; TCRdb stores just in-frame clones and leaves some out. The repertoire holds under 80,000 clones, with about 86% as singletons. CDR1 is SGHAT and CDR2 is FQNNGV in the germline V gene. V was clipped by 3 bases and J by 6 bases, with 14 bases between them. CDR3 length: 15 amino acids. A word on this clone: Its antigen is undetermined.

People who had autoimmune disease history or systemic immunosuppression were excluded. Blood sampling took place at baseline, cycle 4 day 1, and cycle 7 day 1. V usage is TRBV11-2 and J usage is TRBJ2-2; TRBD2 might be the D (5 bases). The TCR sequence derives from an adult with an advanced solid tumor such as melanoma, head and neck, liver or kidney cancer. The material was CD4+ or CD8+ T cells sorted from blood, obtained in a trial of the OX40 agonist ivuxolimab. CDR3 residues: CASSLLAASPGELFF. CDR3 DNA: TGTGCCAGCAGCTTGCTAGCAGCCTCTCCCGGGGAGCTGTTTTTT.